Listed here is a single T cell receptor (beta chain). This clone occurred once. This clone's antigen is unknown. No base quality information exists; no much larger clone differs at one position. The sample comes from a study of technical replicates of blood from a handful of donors (dated by TCRdb to about 2017). Libraries were prepared through the immunoSEQ multiplex PCR assay. This is the immuneACCESS table as TCRdb keeps it, with only in-frame sequences that have V and J called. A part of the clones is gone; compared with another copy, unresolved V genes explain less than half, and the rest is unexplained. This sample lists tens of thousands of clones; more than 90% were detected once. 4.5% to 5% of the sample is taken by the ten largest. The CDR3 measures 13 amino acids from cysteine to phenylalanine. This entry keeps only the CDR3 DNA: 39 bases, framed from base 1. The V end loses 0 bases and the J end loses 6 bases, and a stretch of 10 bases separates them. The germline V gene encodes CDR1 SGHRS and CDR2 YFSETQ.

The chain couples TRBV5-1 to TRBJ2-7; a tentative D match to TRBD1 spans 5 bases. The receptor comes from a human donor in good health. Some clones in this sample may be carry-over from other donors' samples. Specimen: PBMCs. The CDR3 has the sequence CASSLATGGEQYF. Here is the DNA: TGCGCCAGCAGCTTGGCTACAGGCGGCGAGCAGTACTTC.